This paragraph reports one TCR beta chain. Its matching antigen is unknown. Germline V gene data show CDR1 as SNHLY and CDR2 as FYNNEI. The CDR3 length is 13 residues. Trimming took 7 bases from V and 7 from J, leaving 16 bases between them. TCR beta CDR3 sequences were amplified from RNA transcripts. The primer set for the first-round RT-PCR of the TCR CDR3 was HTBI. One entry per CDR3 protein results from TCRdb running MiXCR on the multiplex PCR reads. The repertoire holds 480,000 or so distinct CDR3 sequences, approximately 48% seen once, with around two fifths in the top ten. This sample is part of a study of T cells in Graves' hyperthyroidism and ophthalmopathy. Study-wide points: Most thyroid clonotypes expanded above 0.001 appeared in blood too.

The specimen sequenced was peripheral blood or thyroid tissue (not recorded which). J is TRBJ2-5 and V is TRBV2; D is uncertain. The receptor's source is an adult woman with Graves' disease, either hyperthyroidism or ophthalmopathy (not recorded which). This CDR3 is CASNLELSATQYF. DNA of the CDR3: TGTGCCAGCAACCTGGAGCTGTCAGCGACCCAGTACTTC.